Each of the 23 T cell receptor beta chains below was sequenced from the same sample in a study of molecular identifiers for immune sequencing clone quantification. One entry per CDR3 protein results from TCRdb running MiXCR on the PCR reads. The table lists 300,000 to 400,000 distinct CDR3 sequences, 20% to 25% of them singletons, with more than 0.8% in the top ten. Sequencing used naive CD8+ T cells from blood, with Jurkat cell RNA spiked in. The subset: FACS-sorted CD8+CD4-CCR7+CD45RA+ naive T cells. These receptors were obtained from a human donor in good health. Some libraries in this study had Jurkat cell RNA spiked in.

The chain links TRBV6-5 to TRBJ2-6, with 8 bases fitting TRBD1. The germline gives CDR1 MNHEY, CDR2 SVGAGI. With 5 bases clipped from V and 5 bases from J, the junction kept 11 bases outside the gene matches. The CDR3 contains 17 residues. CDR3 nucleotide sequence: TGTGCCAGCAGTCCCGGGACAGGCACCCTTCGGGCCAACGTCCTGACTTTC. Translating it yields CASSPGTGTLRANVLTF.

Ten or more counts support this clonotype. The V and J genes are TRBV9 and TRBJ1-1; D gene unclear. This CDR3 has 13 amino acids. V lost 3 bases and J 1 base, leaving 7 bases between the germline ends. CDR1 and CDR2 from the germline V gene are SGDLS and YYNGEE. The DNA of the CDR3 is TGTGCCAGCAGCGCCTTCAAGAACACTGAAGCTTTCTTT. Residues: CASSAFKNTEAFF.

In its sample, this clonotype was seen many times. The chain joins TRBV5-1 to TRBJ1-1; D gene unclear. The CDR3 sequence is 13 residues long. Germline V gives CDR1 SGHRS, CDR2 YFSETQ. V dropped 4 bases and J dropped 2 bases, with 9 bases sitting between them. CDR3 sequence (DNA): TGCGCCAGCAGCCCCTCACTAAACACTGAAGCTTTCTTT. Its protein product is CASSPSLNTEAFF. The full variable domain, its missing parts supplied by reference TRBV5-1 and TRBJ1-1, is KAGVTQTPRYLIKTRGQQVTLSCSPISGHRSVSWYQQTPGQGLQFLFEYFSETQRNKGNFPGRFSGRQFSNSRSEMNVSTLELGDSALYLCASSPSLNTEAFFGQGTRLTVV.

A single count supports this clonotype. A much larger clone differs by one base, so this may be a read error. No conserved phenylalanine or tryptophan ends this CDR3, so it is likely a read error. This chain links TRBV29-1 with TRBJ1-1; D gene unclear. This CDR3 region has 14 residues. Trimming cost V 4 bases and J 1 base, with 13 bases left between them. From germline, CDR1 is SQVTM and CDR2 ANQGSEA. The CDR3 is CSVGYRTGNTEAFL. CDR3 coding DNA: TGCAGCGTTGGCTATCGCACGGGGAACACTGAAGCTTTCTTA.

CDR3 loop: CASSPQGPWNEKLFF. The CDR3 region has the DNA TGTGCCAGCAGCCCCCAGGGACCCTGGAATGAAAAACTGTTTTTT. The rearrangement joins TRBV7-9 to TRBJ1-4, with a possible D match to TRBD1 (5 bases). The CDR3 contains 15 residues. Germline CDR1 reads SEHNR; CDR2 reads FQNEAQ (reference sequence). Trimming pared 5 bases from V and 5 bases from J, leaving 15 bases between. Variable domain in full (rest from reference TRBV7-9 and TRBJ1-4): DTGVSQNPRHKITKRGQNVTFRCDPISEHNRLYWYRQTLGQGPEFLTYFQNEAQLEKSRLLSDRFSAERPKGSFSTLEIQRTEQGDSAMYLCASSPQGPWNEKLFFGSGTQLSVL.

This clonotype was counted ten times or more. The chain has TRBV28 and TRBJ2-7; 8 bases are a match to TRBD1. The CDR3 is 14 residues long. The V gene's germline CDR1 is MDHEN and CDR2 SYDVKM. V gave up 7 bases and J gave up 1 base; unmatched junction bases: 6. CDR3 DNA: TGTGCCAGCACCTTAGGACAGGGTTCCTACGAGCAGTACTTC. Translation gives CASTLGQGSYEQYF.

In its sample, this clonotype was seen many times. The V gene is TRBV29-1, the J gene TRBJ2-3; 8 bases fit TRBD2. The germline V gene has CDR1 SQVTM and CDR2 ANQGSEA. This CDR3 is 20 amino acids long. V lost 4 bases to trimming and J lost 5 bases; unmatched junction nucleotides: 26. CDR3 amino acids: CSVGGSREAGDRGARDTQYF. In nucleotides, the CDR3 is TGCAGCGTTGGAGGATCACGGGAAGCGGGAGACCGGGGTGCCCGAGATACGCAGTATTTT.

The table lists this clonotype with many counts. The V gene is TRBV6-6, the J gene TRBJ2-1; 8 bases are shared with TRBD2. The germline CDR1 and CDR2 sequences are MNHNY and SVGAGI (reference sequence). V lost 7 bases, J lost 6 bases, and 5 bases stayed unmatched. The CDR3 spans 13 residues. CDR3 coding DNA: TGTGCCAGCATTTCAGCGGGAGTCAATGAGCAGTTCTTC. This translates into CASISAGVNEQFF.

Notes on this clonotype: This may come from a read error, since a much larger clone is one base off. This chain uses TRBV29-1 with TRBJ1-1, with no clear D. The CDR3 runs 11 residues. In germline, CDR1 is SQVTM, CDR2 ANQGSEA. The CDR3, as DNA: TGCAGCGTTCGGAGGAATAATGAAGCTTCCTTT. It translates to CSVRRNNEASF.

For this clonotype: This may be a read error: a much more frequent sequence differs by one nucleotide. The V gene is TRBV12-3 or TRBV12-4, the J gene TRBJ1-1; 8 positions agree with TRBD1. The CDR3 sequence is 15 residues long. CDR3 DNA sequence: TGTGCCGGCAGTACCTGGGACAGGAGGAACACTGAAGCTTTCTTT. Its translation is CAGSTWDRRNTEAFF.

This clonotype appeared a few times. The CDR3 coding sequence is TGTGCCAGCAGTCCCGAGTTCGATTCACCCCTCCACTTT. It is translated as CASSPEFDSPLHF. The rearrangement joins TRBV12-3 or TRBV12-4 to TRBJ1-6; D call uncertain. The CDR3 extends over 13 amino acids. The ends were cut back, 5 bases at V and 8 bases at J, with 10 bases in the middle.

In its sample, this clonotype was seen once. The chain has TRBV4-1 and TRBJ2-7, with TRBD1 as a possible D gene (6 bases). V was cut by 2 bases and J by 2 bases, with 16 bases left in between. CDR1 and CDR2 from the germline V gene are MGHRA and YSYEKL. The CDR3 extends over 16 amino acids. As DNA, the CDR3 is TGCGCCAGCAGCCAAAACAGGGAAGGGGTAACCTACGAGCAGTACTTC. Translation gives CASSQNREGVTYEQYF.

Points on this clonotype: Being one base from a much bigger clone, this may be a read error. The V and J genes are TRBV2 and TRBJ1-4; no clear D. CDR3 length equals 14 residues. Germline V lookup: CDR1 SNHLY, CDR2 FYNNEI. This chain's CDR3 is CVSSVRISDEKLFF. DNA for the CDR3: TGTGTCAGCAGTGTACGCATAAGTGACGAAAAACTGTTTTTT.

There are many counts of this clonotype. The rearrangement uses TRBV29-1 and TRBJ2-3; 9 bases fit TRBD2. Germline values: CDR1 SQVTM, CDR2 ANQGSEA. The J segment lost 0 bases and the V segment lost 7 bases, leaving 14 bases of the junction unmatched. CDR3 length: 17 residues. The CDR3 region has the DNA TGCAGCGGAGGAATAGTTCTAGCGGGATCTAGCACAGATACGCAGTATTTT. Residues: CSGGIVLAGSSTDTQYF.

Regarding this clonotype: This may arise from a read error, as a much more abundant clone is one base away. The chain uses TRBV5-1 and TRBJ2-5; D gene unclear. CDR1 is SGHRS and CDR2 is YFSETQ in the germline V gene. The CDR3 has 13 amino acids. CDR3 sequence (DNA): TGCGCCAGCAGCTTGGGGGTTCAAGGGACCCAGTACTTC. It codes for CASSLGVQGTQYF.

This clonotype was found a few times. The chain links TRBV13 to TRBJ1-2; tentatively, D is TRBD1 (6 bases). Germline CDR1 is PRHDT and CDR2 is FYEKMQ (reference sequence). Deletions cut 2 bases from V and 6 bases from J, with 13 bases between. The CDR3 sequence is 14 residues long. The CDR3 protein is CASSLSGAGHGYTF. Written as DNA, the CDR3 is TGTGCCAGCAGCTTATCAGGGGCCGGGCATGGCTACACCTTC.

The rearrangement uses TRBV5-6 and TRBJ2-5, with D perhaps TRBD1 (6 bases). The CDR3 extends over 15 amino acids. Trimming took off 4 bases at V and 1 base at J, with 14 bases between the two ends. The germline V gene encodes CDR1 SGHDT and CDR2 YYEEEE. The chain's CDR3 is CASSPGQPRQETQYF. Here the CDR3 DNA reads TGTGCCAGCAGCCCGGGACAACCCCGCCAAGAGACCCAGTACTTC.

The sample holds many counts of this clonotype. The chain employs TRBV11-2 and TRBJ1-1; a weak D match, TRBD1 (5 bases). Trimming shortened V by 5 bases and J by 6 bases, and 13 bases separated the two germline ends. The CDR3 extends over 13 amino acids. In germline, CDR1 is SGHAT, CDR2 FQNNGV. CDR3 region: CASSPGRGAEAFF. The CDR3 nucleotides read TGTGCCAGCAGCCCAGGGCGGGGAGCTGAAGCTTTCTTT.

In this sample, this clonotype turned up a few times. The conserved phenylalanine or tryptophan normally closing the CDR3 is absent here, so this likely arose from a read error. This chain joins TRBV4-1 and TRBJ1-6, with D unclear. The CDR3 totals 13 residues. Per the germline V gene, CDR1 is MGHRA and CDR2 is YSYEKL. Trimming shortened V by 0 bases and J by 9 bases, and 6 bases separated the two germline ends. CDR3 protein: CASSQELTSPLHC. The DNA for the CDR3 is TGCGCCAGCAGCCAAGAGTTGACTTCACCCCTCCACTGT.

V and J are TRBV7-6 and TRBJ1-4; possibly TRBD1 for D (5 bases). This CDR3 region has 13 residues. From germline, CDR1 is SGHVS and CDR2 FNYEAQ. V was trimmed by 5 bases and J by 5 bases, leaving 9 bases between them. Written as DNA, the CDR3 is TGTGCCAGCAGCACGGGGCTAAATGAAAAACTGTTTTTT. It codes for CASSTGLNEKLFF.

The sample holds many counts of this clonotype. The J gene is TRBJ2-7, the V gene TRBV6-2 or TRBV6-3; D gene ambiguous. This CDR3 spans 13 amino acids. CDR1 and CDR2 (germline): MNHEY, SVGEGT. The germline V and J ends were trimmed by 2 bases and 0 bases, with 5 bases remaining between them. CDR3 protein: CASSYPSSYEQYF. The DNA for the CDR3 is TGTGCCAGCAGTTACCCGAGCTCCTACGAGCAGTACTTC.

For the CDR3, the DNA is TGTGCCAGCAGCTCCACCTCAGACAGCCGCACAGATACGCAGTATTTT. Its translation: CASSSTSDSRTDTQYF. The chain uses TRBV13 and TRBJ2-3; a weak D match, TRBD1 (5 bases). V lost 4 bases and J 1 base, leaving 15 bases between the germline ends. Germline CDR1 PRHDT, CDR2 FYEKMQ (reference sequence). CDR3 length: 16 amino acids.

The table lists this clonotype with a few counts. The chain carries TRBV2 and TRBJ2-3; TRBD2 might be the D (6 bases). The germline V gene encodes CDR1 SNHLY and CDR2 FYNNEI. V gave up 3 bases and J gave up 5 bases, with 12 bases separating them. This CDR3 has 14 amino acids. Written as DNA, the CDR3 is TGTGCCAGCAGTGAGCAGGGAGGAGAAGATACGCAGTATTTT. Its translation: CASSEQGGEDTQYF. Full variable domain (outside the CDR3, taken from reference TRBV2 and TRBJ2-3): EPEVTQTPSHQVTQMGQEVILRCVPISNHLYFYWYRQILGQKVEFLVSFYNNEISEKSEIFDDQFSVERPDGSNFTLKIRSTKLEDSAMYFCASSEQGGEDTQYFGPGTRLTVL.